The 18 T cell receptor beta chains below all came from one sample that was sequenced in a study of cytomegalovirus exposure and HLA in healthy donors. PCR amplification relied on 60 Vbeta primers (plus 13 Jbeta primers). Libraries were prepared by immunoSEQ multiplex PCR; TCRdb keeps only in-frame clonotypes and omits some of them. The data contain roughly 150,000 clones, 73% of them singletons. Sequenced material: PBMCs. The receptors originated from a woman younger than 30 in good health and CMV-seronegative.

This clone came up a few times. The chain couples TRBV9 to TRBJ2-2, with TRBD2 matching 9 bases. The CDR3 extends over 17 amino acids. V lost 5 bases to trimming and J lost 1 base; unmatched junction nucleotides: 9. Germline V gives CDR1 SGDLS, CDR2 YYNGEE. CDR3 in DNA: TGTGCCAGCAGTGACTTTAGCGGGAGAAAGAACACCGGGGAGCTGTTTTTT. This gives the protein CASSDFSGRKNTGELFF.

This clone was observed a few times. This CDR3 is CASSVGLAVQETQYF. The CDR3 bases are TGTGCCAGCAGCGTTGGACTAGCGGTACAAGAGACCCAGTACTTC. The chain uses TRBV7-9 and TRBJ2-5; 10 nucleotides line up with TRBD2. The trim removed 5 bases at V and 2 bases at J, leaving 5 bases unmatched. The CDR3 has 15 residues. Germline values: CDR1 SEHNR, CDR2 FQNEAQ (reference sequence).

V gene TRBV9 combines with J gene TRBJ2-1; possible D gene TRBD1, 6 bases. Germline V lookup: CDR1 SGDLS, CDR2 YYNGEE. Trimming shortened V by 1 base and J by 5 bases, and 7 bases separated the two germline ends. CDR3 length: 13 amino acids. In DNA, the CDR3 is TGTGCCAGCAGCGTATACAGGGACAATGAGCAGTTCTTC. Translated: CASSVYRDNEQFF.

The rearrangement links TRBV18 to TRBJ1-2, with D possibly being TRBD1 (5 bases). From germline, CDR1 is KGHSH and CDR2 LQKENI. Trimming shortened V by 1 base and J by 4 bases, and 10 bases separated the two germline ends. The CDR3 contains 14 residues. CDR3 in DNA: TGTGCCAGCTCACCACGAGGGGAGGGCTATGGCTACACCTTC. The encoded protein is CASSPRGEGYGYTF.

The chain combines TRBV6-5 with TRBJ1-4; D perhaps matches TRBD1 (6 bases). The CDR3 length is 14 residues. Germline V lookup: CDR1 MNHEY, CDR2 SVGAGI. The V end was cut by 2 bases, the J end by 5 bases, with 9 bases between. The CDR3 DNA is TGTGCCAGCAGTTACGGGGGCCTCAATGAAAAACTGTTTTTT. Translated: CASSYGGLNEKLFF.

CDR3 nucleotides: TGCGCCAGCAGCGCAGGGGTGATCACCGGGGAGCTGTTTTTT. Translation gives CASSAGVITGELFF. This sequence joins TRBV5-1 and TRBJ2-2, with D possibly matching TRBD1 (6 bases). Trimming cost V 4 bases and J 4 bases, with 11 bases left between them. Germline CDR1 reads SGHRS; CDR2 reads YFSETQ. This CDR3 region has 14 residues. Complete variable domain (other parts from reference TRBV5-1 and TRBJ2-2): KAGVTQTPRYLIKTRGQQVTLSCSPISGHRSVSWYQQTPGQGLQFLFEYFSETQRNKGNFPGRFSGRQFSNSRSEMNVSTLELGDSALYLCASSAGVITGELFFGEGSRLTVL.

The CDR3 spells CASSSPGSGGSMGQFF. In DNA form, the CDR3 reads TGTGCCAGCAGCTCCCCGGGTAGCGGGGGTTCAATGGGGCAGTTCTTC. The chain joins TRBV7-8 to TRBJ2-1; 9 bases line up with TRBD2. J was trimmed by 12 bases and V by 4 bases; bases with no gene match: 16. In germline, CDR1 is SGHVS, CDR2 FQNEAQ. This CDR3 is 16 amino acids long.

The chain recombines TRBV19 with TRBJ2-1; 16 bases are a match to TRBD2. The CDR3 contains 14 residues. The germline V gene encodes CDR1 LNHDA and CDR2 SQIVND (reference sequence). J lost 7 bases, V lost 8 bases, and 2 bases had no gene match. As DNA, the CDR3 is TGTGCCAGTGGGACTAGCGGGAGGGTTAATGAGCAGTTCTTC. Its protein product is CASGTSGRVNEQFF.

The rearrangement uses TRBV14 and TRBJ2-1, with D tentatively TRBD1 (8 bases). The CDR3 is 13 amino acids. V shed 3 bases and J shed 13 bases, with 16 bases lying between them. CDR1 SGHDN and CDR2 FVKESK come from the germline V gene. CDR3 amino acids: CASSQDREGIQFF. In DNA form, the CDR3 reads TGTGCCAGCAGCCAGGACAGGGAGGGTATACAGTTCTTC.

The chain is built from TRBV9 and TRBJ2-5; D gene uncertain. CDR1 and CDR2 (germline): SGDLS, YYNGEE. Trimming took off 0 bases at V and 7 bases at J, with 16 bases between the two ends. This CDR3 region has 15 residues. CDR3 loop: CASSVAPESKRTQYF. The CDR3 DNA sequence: TGTGCCAGCAGCGTAGCCCCTGAGAGTAAGCGGACCCAGTACTTC.

The chain links TRBV9 to TRBJ2-7; D may be TRBD1 (6 bases). CDR3 length equals 15 residues. The V gene's germline CDR1 is SGDLS and CDR2 YYNGEE. Between the trimmed V and J ends, which lost 4 bases and 2 bases, there was a span of 16 bases. CDR3 in amino acids: CASSPRTDTAYEQYF. In DNA form, the CDR3 reads TGTGCCAGCAGCCCCCGGACAGATACCGCCTACGAGCAGTACTTC.

V is TRBV4-2 and J is TRBJ1-1; 8 bases fit TRBD1. The CDR3 loop spans 14 amino acids. V gave up 0 bases and J gave up 11 bases; unmatched junction bases: 8. Looked up from germline, CDR1 is LGHNA and CDR2 is YNFKEQ. The CDR3 region is CASSQDLNRGYAFF. The CDR3 DNA is TGTGCCAGCAGCCAAGACTTAAACAGGGGGTACGCTTTCTTT.

V is TRBV7-9 and J is TRBJ2-1; perhaps TRBD2 as D (6 bases). Trimming cost V 1 base and J 2 bases, with 12 bases left between them. This CDR3 comprises 16 residues. Germline loops: CDR1 SEHNR, CDR2 FQNEAQ (reference sequence). The CDR3 sequence is CASSLVGRGAYNEQFF. CDR3 DNA: TGTGCCAGCAGCTTAGTAGGGCGGGGAGCCTACAATGAGCAGTTCTTC.

This chain joins TRBV29-1 and TRBJ2-4; tentatively, D is TRBD1 (6 bases). V lost 5 bases and J lost 3, with 11 bases in between. The CDR3 spans 13 residues. Germline V CDR1 and CDR2: SQVTM, ANQGSEA. The CDR3 sequence is CSVQGQGKNIQYF. The CDR3, as DNA: TGCAGCGTTCAGGGGCAGGGCAAAAACATTCAGTACTTC.

The rearrangement uses TRBV7-9 and TRBJ1-5; 7 bases map to TRBD1. Germline loops: CDR1 SEHNR, CDR2 FQNEAQ (reference sequence). Trimming removed 5 bases from V and 6 bases from J; junction bases left unmatched: 7. The CDR3 covers 14 residues. The CDR3: CASSAQTGLQPQHF. The CDR3, as DNA: TGTGCCAGCAGCGCCCAGACAGGGCTTCAGCCCCAGCATTTT.

V is TRBV28 and J is TRBJ2-5; 10 nucleotides line up with TRBD1. The CDR3 contains 14 residues. Germline-derived CDR1 and CDR2 are MDHEN and SYDVKM. Germline trimming cut 4 bases from V and 4 bases from J; bases unmatched to any gene: 3. CDR3 bases: TGTGCCAGCAGTTCGACAGGGGGCGGAGAGACCCAGTACTTC. Amino acid sequence: CASSSTGGGETQYF.

There are a few counts of this clone. The chain has TRBV5-4 and TRBJ2-6, with no clear D. The germline V and J ends were trimmed by 4 bases and 6 bases, with 8 bases remaining between them. The V gene's germline CDR1 is SGHNT and CDR2 YYREEE (reference sequence). The CDR3 has 13 amino acids. The CDR3 here is CASSTHEANVLTF. The CDR3 DNA sequence: TGTGCCAGCAGCACTCATGAGGCCAACGTCCTGACTTTC.

The chain is built from TRBV4-3 and TRBJ1-2; TRBD1 is a possible D gene (5 bases). Germline V gives CDR1 LGHNA, CDR2 YSLEER. V was shortened by 3 bases and J by 8 bases, with 13 bases between the two germline ends. This CDR3 has 13 amino acids. The CDR3 region has the DNA TGCGCCAGCAGCCAGGATGGAGGGGTCGGCTACACCTTC. It encodes CASSQDGGVGYTF.